This TCR beta chain originates from a study of response to subunit inactivated influenza vaccine. Findings and caveats of the study: Authors suggested that a seasonal influenza vaccination recruits few new T cells each time.

TCRdb called the RT-PCR reads again in MiXCR, with one record for every CDR3 protein. The sample lists 500,000 to 550,000 distinct CDR3 sequences, under 8.5% occurring once. V dropped 1 base and J dropped 3; count of bases not matched to a gene: 2. Germline V CDR1 and CDR2: MGHRA, YSYEKL. The CDR3 has 15 amino acids. With respect to this clonotype: Its antigen remains unknown.

Specimen: PBMCs from blood, collected less than 30 months after vaccination. The chain joins TRBV4-1 to TRBJ2-4; 8 nucleotides agree with TRBD2. This TCR came from a man in his fifties or sixties who received an inactivated influenza vaccine. CDR3 region: CASSQAGTSKNIQYF. CDR3 nucleotides: TGCGCCAGCAGCCAAGCTGGGACTAGCAAAAACATTCAGTACTTC.